The 30 T cell receptor beta chains listed next were all sequenced from one sample in a study of blood T cell repertoires in COVID-19. Clones were sequenced by immunoSEQ multiplex PCR, and TCRdb holds only the in-frame ones, with some missing. The table shows 70,000 to 85,000 clones, with roughly nine tenths occurring only once. The specimen was peripheral blood. The receptors originated from a woman in her fifties or sixties with active or convalescent COVID-19.

This clone came up once. The chain joins TRBV7-8 to TRBJ1-1; 7 bases match TRBD1. Unmatched junction bases numbered 7, after V lost 5 bases and J lost 1 base. CDR1 is SGHVS, CDR2 FQNEAQ, per germline. The CDR3 runs to 15 residues. DNA for the CDR3: TGTGCCAGCAGCCTACGGGACAGACCGAACACTGAAGCTTTCTTT. It encodes CASSLRDRPNTEAFF. Full variable domain (missing parts from reference TRBV7-8 and TRBJ1-1): GAGVSQSPRYKVAKRGQDVALRCDPISGHVSLFWYQQALGQGPEFLTYFQNEAQLDKSGLPSDRFFAERPEGSVSTLKIQRTQQEDSAVYLCASSLRDRPNTEAFFGQGTRLTVV.

This chain joins TRBV6-5 and TRBJ2-5; unclear D gene. Germline CDR1 is MNHEY and CDR2 is SVGAGI. V was pared by 0 bases and J by 2 bases, with 13 bases between. The length of the CDR3 is 16 residues. CDR3 DNA sequence: TGTGCCAGCAGTTACTCGGGTACTATCGTTCAAGAGACCCAGTACTTC. It yields the protein CASSYSGTIVQETQYF.

This chain uses TRBV7-2 with TRBJ1-1; TRBD1 matches 7 bases. J was trimmed by 8 bases and V by 3 bases; bases with no gene match: 12. CDR1 and CDR2 (germline): SGHTA, FQGNSA. The CDR3 sequence is 15 residues long. In nucleotides, the CDR3 is TGTGCCAGCAGCTTCACAGGGGCGGGGAGGTCCGAAGCTTTCTTT. Translated, it gives CASSFTGAGRSEAFF.

The chain recombines TRBV6-1 with TRBJ1-6; D possibly corresponds to TRBD1 (6 bases). The germline V and J ends were trimmed by 3 bases and 0 bases, with 18 bases remaining between them. Looked up from germline, CDR1 is MNHNS and CDR2 is SASEGT. The CDR3 totals 19 residues. The CDR3 reads CASSDSGQLSTSYNSPLHF. The CDR3 nucleotides read TGTGCCAGCAGTGATTCGGGACAACTAAGTACCTCCTATAATTCACCCCTCCACTTT.

This clone was detected once. The gene calls are TRBV2 and TRBJ2-5; D remains unclear. Trimming left V 7 bases short and J 2 bases short, with 11 bases between. CDR1 and CDR2 from the germline V gene are SNHLY and FYNNEI. CDR3 length: 13 amino acids. The CDR3 coding sequence is TGTGCCAGCAATAATGCCAGACAAGAGACCCAGTACTTC. Translated, it gives CASNNARQETQYF.

Concerning this clone itself: Since a far larger clone is one base different, this is likely a read error. J is TRBJ1-1 and V is TRBV6-2 or TRBV6-3, with 10 bases fitting TRBD1. The V gene's germline CDR1 is MNHEY and CDR2 SVGEGT. Trimming cost V 2 bases and J 3 bases; bases outside gene matches: 0. The CDR3 runs 14 residues. The CDR3 DNA follows: TGTGCCAGCAGTTACGGACAGGGGGACACTGAAGCTTTCTTT. This gives the protein CASSYGQGDTEAFF.

The CDR3 nucleotides read TGTGCCAGCAGCCACAGGACAGGGGTTAGCACAGATACGCAGTATTTT. Translation gives CASSHRTGVSTDTQYF. This rearrangement joins TRBV14 to TRBJ2-3, with 9 bases aligning to TRBD1. J gave up 0 bases and V 3 bases, and 4 bases lay outside the gene matches. Germline V CDR1 and CDR2: SGHDN, FVKESK. The CDR3 spans 16 residues.

The V call is TRBV5-6, the J call TRBJ1-1; weak D call: TRBD1 (5 bases). Trimming left V 2 bases short and J 6 bases short, with 5 bases between. The CDR3 is 11 amino acids. Germline V CDR1 and CDR2: SGHDT, YYEEEE. This CDR3 is CASSFRAEAFF. The CDR3 DNA reads as TGTGCCAGCAGCTTCAGGGCTGAAGCTTTCTTT.

The CDR3 sequence: CASSQDARGGNTQYF. The CDR3 nucleotides read TGCGCCAGCAGCCAAGATGCCCGGGGGGGAAATACGCAGTATTTT. The rearrangement joins TRBV4-3 to TRBJ2-3, with 8 bases fitting TRBD2. The CDR3 sequence is 15 residues long. J gave up 7 bases and V 0 bases, and 6 bases lay outside the gene matches. Germline V lookup: CDR1 LGHNA, CDR2 YSLEER.

The V call is TRBV2, the J call TRBJ2-3; a possible D gene is TRBD2 (6 bases). Looked up from germline, CDR1 is SNHLY and CDR2 is FYNNEI. There are 13 residues in the CDR3. V was pared by 7 bases and J by 4 bases, with 12 bases between. This CDR3 reads CASIGSGADTQYF. In DNA form, the CDR3 reads TGTGCCAGCATTGGGTCGGGGGCAGATACGCAGTATTTT.

V is TRBV9 and J is TRBJ2-3; perhaps TRBD1 as D (6 bases). In germline, CDR1 is SGDLS, CDR2 YYNGEE. Trimming left V 6 bases short and J 2 bases short, with 13 bases between. The CDR3 totals 14 residues. CDR3 region: CASNIQGDTDTQYF. The DNA for the CDR3 is TGTGCCAGCAATATACAGGGCGACACAGATACGCAGTATTTT.

The J gene is TRBJ2-1, the V gene TRBV19, with 10 bases identical to TRBD2. The CDR3 is 15 residues long. J was trimmed by 5 bases and V by 9 bases; bases with no gene match: 10. Germline loops: CDR1 LNHDA, CDR2 SQIVND (reference sequence). CDR3: CASRLSGGLHNEQFF. Written as DNA, the CDR3 is TGTGCCAGCCGGCTTAGCGGGGGGTTACACAATGAGCAGTTCTTC.

This chain connects TRBV7-2 to TRBJ2-5; 11 bases agree with TRBD2. Per the germline V gene, CDR1 is SGHTA and CDR2 is FQGNSA. CDR3 size: 16 residues. J was trimmed by 2 bases and V by 8 bases; bases with no gene match: 10. CDR3 protein: CASATSGARIQETQYF. In nucleotides, the CDR3 is TGTGCCAGCGCGACTAGCGGGGCCAGAATTCAAGAGACCCAGTACTTC.

The chain employs TRBV27 and TRBJ2-5, with a possible D match to TRBD2 (6 bases). The CDR3 covers 14 residues. The V end was cut by 5 bases, the J end by 4 bases, with 14 bases between. The germline CDR1 and CDR2 sequences are MNHEY and SMNVEV (reference sequence). In DNA form, the CDR3 reads TGTGCCAGCAGTCCTCCGGGGGTCCGAGAGACCCAGTACTTC. Its protein product is CASSPPGVRETQYF.

The rearrangement joins TRBV5-1 to TRBJ2-7; 13 bases line up with TRBD2. V lost 4 bases, J lost 2 bases, and 3 bases stayed unmatched. Per the germline V gene, CDR1 is SGHRS and CDR2 is YFSETQ. The CDR3 runs 15 residues. CDR3 region: CASSPGLAGTYEQYF. CDR3 nucleotides: TGCGCCAGCAGCCCGGGACTAGCGGGGACCTACGAGCAGTACTTC.

This chain connects TRBV15 to TRBJ1-2; 8 positions agree with TRBD1. With V trimmed by 5 bases and J by 4 bases, 12 bases remained unmatched. Looked up from germline, CDR1 is LNHNV and CDR2 is YYDKDF (reference sequence). CDR3 size: 16 residues. CDR3 region: CATSSPGTGVVYGYTF. CDR3 bases: TGTGCCACCAGCTCTCCCGGGACAGGCGTCGTCTATGGCTACACCTTC.

The CDR3 loop reads CASSLDSKKLFF. CDR3 bases: TGTGCCAGCAGCTTGGACAGCAAAAAACTGTTTTTT. The genes are TRBV5-6 and TRBJ1-4; D is uncertain. CDR3 size: 12 residues. V lost 0 bases and J 9 bases, leaving 6 bases between the germline ends. The germline V gene has CDR1 SGHDT and CDR2 YYEEEE. The complete variable domain, with remaining parts taken from reference TRBV5-6 and TRBJ1-4, reads DAGVTQSPTHLIKTRGQQVTLRCSPKSGHDTVSWYQQALGQGPQFIFQYYEEEERQRGNFPDRFSGHQFPNYSSELNVNALLLGDSALYLCASSLDSKKLFFGSGTQLSVL.

The gene calls are TRBV3-1 (or the pseudogene TRBV3-2) and TRBJ2-7; 8 bases are shared with TRBD1. The J segment lost 2 bases and the V segment lost 8 bases, leaving 2 bases of the junction unmatched. Germline CDR1 LGHDT, CDR2 YNNKEL (reference sequence). The CDR3 is 12 amino acids. The CDR3 sequence is CASGQGTYEQYF. The CDR3 nucleotides read TGTGCCAGCGGACAGGGAACCTACGAGCAGTACTTC.

The rearrangement joins TRBV7-9 to TRBJ2-6; TRBD1 matches 7 bases. The CDR3 has 16 residues. CDR1 is SEHNR and CDR2 is FQNEAQ in the germline V gene (reference sequence). J was trimmed by 0 bases and V by 3 bases; bases with no gene match: 2. In DNA form, the CDR3 reads TGTGCCAGCAGCTTCGCAGGGGGCTCTGGGGCCAACGTCCTGACTTTC. Amino acid sequence: CASSFAGGSGANVLTF.

The chain has TRBV5-4 and TRBJ2-2, with 11 bases identical to TRBD1. This CDR3 is built from 17 residues. Germline values: CDR1 SGHNT, CDR2 YYREEE (reference sequence). The junction had 12 bases not matched to a gene; V was cut back by 5 bases and J by 6 bases. For the CDR3, the DNA is TGTGCCAGCAGGCCCGGGACAGGGGGGGTAGGAGCCGGGGAGCTGTTTTTT. It codes for CASRPGTGGVGAGELFF.

The V call is TRBV9, the J call TRBJ1-4; 8 nucleotides align to TRBD1. With V trimmed by 4 bases and J by 1 base, 9 bases remained unmatched. This CDR3 contains 17 residues. CDR1 and CDR2 (germline): SGDLS, YYNGEE. In DNA, the CDR3 is TGTGCCAGCAGCCCCTACAGGGGGGACGGAACTAATGAAAAACTGTTTTTT. It translates to CASSPYRGDGTNEKLFF.

This clone showed up just a few times. One junction end does not reproduce the germline sequence, and a read error may be involved. This chain uses TRBV7-7 with TRBJ1-1; 8 bases match TRBD1. This CDR3 has 13 amino acids. CDR1 is SSHAT and CDR2 is FNYEAQ in the germline V gene (reference sequence). CDR3 nucleotide sequence: TGTGCTAGCAGCCCTGGGACAGGCACTGAAGCTTTCTTT. Its translation: CASSPGTGTEAFF.

This sequence joins TRBV2 and TRBJ2-6; the D is unclear. The CDR3 has 16 amino acids. The ends were cut back, 5 bases at V and 0 bases at J, with 11 bases in the middle. CDR1 and CDR2 (germline): SNHLY, FYNNEI. The CDR3 DNA reads as TGTGCCAGCAGTCCCAGGCCTTTCTCTGGGGCCAACGTCCTGACTTTC. Translating gives CASSPRPFSGANVLTF.

Only one count was recorded for this clone. This sequence joins TRBV30 and TRBJ1-2, with TRBD1 matching 7 bases. This CDR3 has 12 amino acids. The J segment lost 8 bases and the V segment lost 4 bases, leaving 7 bases of the junction unmatched. Germline CDR1 GTSNPN, CDR2 SVGIG (reference sequence). The CDR3 nucleotides read TGTGCCTGGACCCCAGGGGGACGCGGCTACACCTTC. Encoded protein: CAWTPGGRGYTF. Together with reference TRBV30 and TRBJ1-2, the CDR3 gives the full variable domain: SQTIHQWPATLVQPVGSPLSLECTVEGTSNPNLYWYRQAAGRGLQLLFYSVGIGQISSEVPQNLSASRPQDRQFILSSKKLLLSDSGFYLCAWTPGGRGYTFGSGTRLTVV.

This clone was counted once. The chain carries TRBV15 and TRBJ2-7, with D maybe TRBD1 (6 bases). Germline V gene data show CDR1 as LNHNV and CDR2 as YYDKDF (reference sequence). Deletions cut 2 bases from V and 4 bases from J, with 18 bases between. This CDR3 comprises 16 residues. CDR3 loop: CATSRSLGRGSYEQYF. CDR3 sequence (DNA): TGTGCCACCAGCAGATCCCTGGGCAGGGGCTCTTACGAGCAGTACTTC.

The chain couples TRBV19 to TRBJ1-1, with D possibly TRBD1 on 5 matching bases. This CDR3 is 13 amino acids long. Germline assignment: CDR1 LNHDA and CDR2 SQIVND (reference sequence). V was trimmed by 7 bases and J by 1 base, leaving 10 bases between them. The CDR3 is CASTDRPNTEAFF. Here the CDR3 DNA reads TGTGCCAGTACTGACAGACCGAACACTGAAGCTTTCTTT.

The chain couples TRBV6-5 to TRBJ1-6; D gene unclear. CDR1 MNHEY and CDR2 SVGAGI come from the germline V gene. This CDR3 is built from 14 residues. V was clipped by 2 bases and J by 9 bases, with 11 bases between them. Written as DNA, the CDR3 is TGTGCCAGCAGTTACAAGAGATTACCTTCACCCCTCCACTTT. It specifies CASSYKRLPSPLHF.

This clone occurred once. V gene TRBV27 combines with J gene TRBJ2-2, with TRBD2 matching over 8 bases. The CDR3 is 15 residues long. Germline lookup yields CDR1 MNHEY and CDR2 SMNVEV (reference sequence). The V gene end was trimmed by 7 bases and the J gene end by 4 bases; junction bases not matched to a gene: 8. CDR3 nucleotide sequence: TGTGCCAGCACCCGGGGGGGGGCCTCCACCGGGGAGCTGTTTTTT. Translating it yields CASTRGGASTGELFF.

The J gene is TRBJ1-5, the V gene TRBV27, with 7 bases lining up with TRBD1. CDR3 size: 16 residues. J gave up 1 base and V 5 bases, and 8 bases lay outside the gene matches. Germline V gene data show CDR1 as MNHEY and CDR2 as SMNVEV (reference sequence). CDR3 sequence (DNA): TGTGCCAGCAGTATAGGGACAGAACCAAGCAATCAGCCCCAGCATTTT. Its protein is CASSIGTEPSNQPQHF.

The chain links TRBV7-2 to TRBJ2-4; D may be TRBD1 (6 bases). The CDR3 is 11 residues long. Between the trimmed V and J ends, which lost 5 bases and 7 bases, there was a span of 6 bases. CDR1 and CDR2 (germline): SGHTA, FQGNSA. The CDR3 DNA is TGTGCCAGCAGCCAGGGGAACATTCAGTACTTC. Its translation: CASSQGNIQYF.